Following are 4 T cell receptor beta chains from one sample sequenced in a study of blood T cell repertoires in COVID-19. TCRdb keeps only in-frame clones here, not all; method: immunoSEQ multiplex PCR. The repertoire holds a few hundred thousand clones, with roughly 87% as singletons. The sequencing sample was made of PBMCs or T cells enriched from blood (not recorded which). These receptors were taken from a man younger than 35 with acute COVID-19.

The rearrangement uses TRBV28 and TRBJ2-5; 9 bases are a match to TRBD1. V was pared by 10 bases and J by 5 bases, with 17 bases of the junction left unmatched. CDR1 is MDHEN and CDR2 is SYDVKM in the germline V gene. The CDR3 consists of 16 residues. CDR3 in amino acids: CATGGTGQGQMETQYF. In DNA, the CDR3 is TGTGCCACGGGCGGGACTGGACAGGGGCAAATGGAGACCCAGTACTTC.

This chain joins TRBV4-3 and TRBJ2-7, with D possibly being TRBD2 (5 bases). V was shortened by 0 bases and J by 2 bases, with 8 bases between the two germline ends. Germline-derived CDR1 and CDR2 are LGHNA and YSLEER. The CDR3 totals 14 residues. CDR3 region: CASSQDRGPYEQYF. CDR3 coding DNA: TGCGCCAGCAGCCAAGACCGGGGTCCCTACGAGCAGTACTTC.

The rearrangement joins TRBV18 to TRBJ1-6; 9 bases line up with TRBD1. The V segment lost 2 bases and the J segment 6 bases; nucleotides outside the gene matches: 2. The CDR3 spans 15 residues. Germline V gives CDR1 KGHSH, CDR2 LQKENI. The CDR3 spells CASSPGTGTNSPLHF. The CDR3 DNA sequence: TGTGCCAGCTCACCAGGGACAGGGACTAATTCACCCCTCCACTTT.

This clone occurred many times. Written as DNA, the CDR3 is TGTGCCAGCAGTGATGCTAGCGGGAGTGATACGCAGTATTTT. Translated, it gives CASSDASGSDTQYF. V gene TRBV2 combines with J gene TRBJ2-3; 10 bases fit TRBD2. With 3 bases clipped from V and 6 bases from J, the junction kept 3 bases outside the gene matches. The CDR3 totals 14 residues. Germline loops: CDR1 SNHLY, CDR2 FYNNEI.